Listed here are 7 T cell receptor beta chains from one sample, sequenced in a study of T cells in Graves' hyperthyroidism and ophthalmopathy. What was amplified from RNA transcripts were TCR beta CDR3 regions. First-round RT-PCR of the TCR CDR3 relied on the HTBI primer set. Using its own MiXCR run on the multiplex PCR reads, TCRdb lists one record per CDR3 protein. The sample gives roughly 750,000 distinct CDR3 sequences, around 15% of which show up once; under 9.5% is in the top ten. The sequencing input was blood. The origin of the receptors is a man aged 18 to 29 with Graves' hyperthyroidism.

This clonotype showed up just a few times. V and J are TRBV28 and TRBJ2-7; D call uncertain. The ends were cut back, 5 bases at V and 0 bases at J, with 11 bases in the middle. Germline-derived CDR1 and CDR2 are MDHEN and SYDVKM. This CDR3 region has 14 residues. In DNA, the CDR3 is TGTGCCAGCAGTCCCCTTAGGGTCTCCTACGAGCAGTACTTC. Translated: CASSPLRVSYEQYF. The full variable domain, with the rest looked up from reference TRBV28 and TRBJ2-7, is DVKVTQSSRYLVKRTGEKVFLECVQDMDHENMFWYRQDPGLGLRLIYFSYDVKMKEKGDIPEGYSVSREKKERFSLILESASTNQTSMYLCASSPLRVSYEQYFGPGTRLTVT.

In this sample, this clonotype turned up many times. At one boundary the junction diverges from the germline segment, which might be a read error. CDR3: CASSLTPTDTQYF. CDR3 nucleotide sequence: TGTGCCAGCAGTTTGACACCCACAGATACGCAGTATTTT. The chain carries TRBV5-1 and TRBJ2-3; D unclear. The CDR3 runs 13 residues. Germline V gives CDR1 SGHRS, CDR2 YFSETQ.

There are a few counts of this clonotype. The chain is built from TRBV3-1 and TRBJ1-2; D might be TRBD1 (5 bases). V was cut by 1 base and J by 9 bases, with 15 bases left in between. CDR1 is LGHDT, CDR2 YNNKEL, per germline (reference sequence). The CDR3 runs to 14 residues. CDR3 DNA sequence: TGTGCCAGCAGCCAAGCACGTACGGGACTCAGCTACACCTTC. It translates to CASSQARTGLSYTF.

This clonotype was counted ten times or more. The chain carries TRBV11-2 and TRBJ2-1, with D perhaps TRBD1 (6 bases). The ends were cut back, 5 bases at V and 0 bases at J, with 8 bases in the middle. This CDR3 spans 14 amino acids. Germline assignment: CDR1 SGHAT and CDR2 FQNNGV. The CDR3 here is CASSRGGSYNEQFF. Written as DNA, the CDR3 is TGTGCCAGCAGCCGAGGGGGCTCCTACAATGAGCAGTTCTTC.

J is TRBJ1-4 and V is TRBV20-1; possible D gene TRBD1, 5 bases. This CDR3 spans 16 amino acids. The germline V and J ends were trimmed by 1 base and 4 bases, with 16 bases remaining between them. The germline V gene has CDR1 DFQATT and CDR2 SNEGSKA (reference sequence). The CDR3 nucleotides read TGCAGTGCTAGAGGTGGGGCGAAGGGTAGTAATGAAAAACTGTTTTTT. Its protein product is CSARGGAKGSNEKLFF.

This clonotype has a handful of counts. The chain uses TRBV20-1 and TRBJ2-4; the D call may be TRBD1 or TRBD2 (6 bases each). V lost 1 base to trimming and J lost 8 bases, with 12 bases between them. This CDR3 comprises 13 residues. Germline V CDR1 and CDR2: DFQATT, SNEGSKA (reference sequence). Here the CDR3 reads CSARGGGTDIQYF. CDR3 in DNA: TGCAGTGCTAGAGGAGGGGGGACGGACATTCAGTACTTC.

V and J are TRBV11-2 and TRBJ2-1; 8 bases fit TRBD1. The trim removed 4 bases at V and 11 bases at J, leaving 7 bases unmatched. The CDR3 has 13 amino acids. The germline V gene has CDR1 SGHAT and CDR2 FQNNGV. CDR3 coding DNA: TGTGCCAGCAGCTCAGACAGGGGAGCGCAGCAGTTCTTC. It encodes CASSSDRGAQQFF. Full variable domain (outside the CDR3, taken from reference TRBV11-2 and TRBJ2-1): EAGVAQSPRYKIIEKRQSVAFWCNPISGHATLYWYQQILGQGPKLLIQFQNNGVVDDSQLPKDRFSAERLKGVDSTLKIQPAKLEDSAVYLCASSSDRGAQQFFGPGTRLTVL.